This T cell receptor (beta chain) was found in a study of blood T cell repertoires in COVID-19 (dated by TCRdb to 2020 to 2021). As for the study more broadly: Collaborator samples came from the United States, Italy and Spain and covered acute and convalescent phases of COVID-19. The prospective study material was composed of cDNA or gDNA derived from T cells, B-cell-depleted T cells, or PBMCs. Subjects who had been exposed to COVID-19, were actively infected with it, or had recovered from it provided the deeply sampled blood TCRbeta repertoires that made up the dataset. The repertoires were made available in a free public database intended to serve as a resource for research on the immune response to SARS-CoV-2. Samples came from the ongoing ImmuneRACE study (first 160 participants) plus 1,254 subjects from 6 global collaborators. Sample metadata almost always included a de-identified subject ID, COVID-19 status, age in years and sex. HLA class I and class II types, where available, came from metadata supplied by the sample provider rather than from assay-based typing.

In its sample, this clone was seen a few times. Its binding antigen is unknown. There are no base qualities to consult, and no much larger clone falls within one base. At one collaborating source in Seattle, patients were enrolled during active infection and were followed longitudinally through the course of disease. The collaborating institutions used their own protocols to collect whole blood in K2EDTA tubes. For TCRbeta analysis, collaborator samples were shipped as frozen whole blood, as isolated PBMCs, or as DNA extracted from either sample type. What the study reported, not specific to this receptor: The quantity of clinical and demographic metadata differed by source and by participant and was supplied without curation.

TCRbeta CDR3 regions were amplified from genomic DNA using the immunoSEQ Assay, a bias-controlled multiplex PCR. Per the authors' processing: Nucleated cell counts per sample were estimated from amplification of reference gene primers within the assay. To quantify the absolute abundance of each unique TCRbeta CDR3 rearrangement, sequence reads were collapsed and filtered. For each sample, productive Simpson clonality was calculated by taking the square root of Simpson's diversity index across productive rearrangements. TCRdb limited this immuneACCESS table to in-frame rearrangements with V and J called. A share of clones is missing; checked studies link under half to unresolved V genes, and the rest is unexplained. V and J calls and clone size are those listed in that table; D and trimming were worked out from the DNA. The sample records some 350,000 clones, about nine tenths of which are singletons. The ten largest account for approximately 7.4% of the sample.

The clonotype was recovered from a woman aged 70-85 years with COVID-19, enrolled during active disease. The sequenced sample was peripheral blood.

The CDR3 amino acid sequence is: CASSLRTPNTEAFF. The DNA sequence is given as TGTGCCAGCAGCTTACGGACACCGAACACTGAAGCTTTCTTT. This chain is built from TRBV7-2 and TRBJ1-1; TRBD1 is perhaps the D gene, given 5 matching bases. CDR1 and CDR2, looked up from the germline V gene, are SGHTA and FQGNSA. Measured from the cysteine to the phenylalanine, the CDR3 is 14 residues long. CDR3 DNA is the only sequence kept; it has 42 bases, read in frame from the first base. V was cut back by 2 bases and J by 1 base, leaving a gap of 8 bases between them.